This paragraph reports one TCR beta chain. A few counts support this clonotype. Its binding antigen is unknown. There are no base qualities to consult, and no much larger clone falls within one base. TCRdb names Illumina HiSeq 1500 as the instrument used. Using fastp at Q25 and MiXCR, TCRdb reprocessed the public reads and kept productive beta chains. Every distinct CDR3 protein forms one entry, paired with its most common genes and DNA. The sample has more than 500,000 distinct CDR3 sequences on record, more than 15% of them singletons. Jointly, the top ten make up roughly 25% of the sample. V is clipped by 3 bases and J by 12 bases, and the sequence between their germline boundaries is 12 bases long. From the cysteine through the phenylalanine, the CDR3 covers 11 amino acids. The sequence is cut down to CDR3 DNA, 33 bases in frame from base 1. CDR1 and CDR2 were assigned from the germline V gene as SGDLS and YYNGEE.

This entry belongs to a study of T cell repertoires in cytomegalovirus infection (dated by TCRdb to the late 2010s). Describing the broader study: Because public TCR beta signatures pointed to carriage of CMV infection together with the matching HLA type, the HLA type of each donor mattered for the analysis. Broad study findings and their caveats: Cumulative frequency of public TCR beta family members discriminated carriers of CMV infection plus the relevant HLA type in this cohort and an independent 352-donor cohort. In the ex vivo response, HLA-C-restricted CMV-specific TCR beta clonotypes were dominant, and in two of eight donors the single most frequent clonotype came from this HLA-C-restricted group.

The source is a human donor in good health (CMV status not recorded). Some clones in this sample may be carry-over from other donors' samples. The sequence links TRBV9 to TRBJ1-2, with no confidently assigned D gene. The sample comprised CD8+ T cells from PBMCs. The DNA sequence is as follows: TGTGCCAGCAGCGCTGGACCGGCGGACACCTTC. It is translated as CASSAGPADTF.